Described below is a single TCR beta chain sequence and its context. Antigen unknown. Profiling relied on immunoSEQ multiplex PCR, and the TCRdb table lists in-frame clones only, not all of them. The repertoire holds about 61,000 clones, with around 92% as singletons. The CDR3 is 15 amino acids. Germline trimming cut 4 bases from V and 6 bases from J; bases unmatched to any gene: 7. Germline-derived CDR1 and CDR2 are SGDLS and YYNGEE. This sample stems from a study of OX40 agonist ivuxolimab in advanced cancers. Turning to the study itself: Under the entry rules, prior anti-PD-1, anti-PD-L1 or anti-CTLA-4 therapy was allowed, and more than 35% had some.

Study-level results: Relative to CD4+, CD8+ T cells held more expanded clones on average.

Blood draws occurred at baseline, cycle 4 day 1, and cycle 7 day 1. The chain couples TRBV9 to TRBJ2-1; 10 positions match TRBD2. The sequencing here drew on CD4+ or CD8+ T cells sorted from blood, taken in a trial of the OX40 agonist ivuxolimab. This sequence originates from an adult with an advanced solid tumor such as melanoma, head and neck, liver or kidney cancer. The CDR3 DNA is TGTGCCAGCAGCCAGCTAGCGGGAGTAGGCAATGAGCAGTTCTTC. It codes for CASSQLAGVGNEQFF.